This TCR beta chain is from a study of blood T cell repertoires in COVID-19. Overall study context: The origin of the acute and convalescent COVID-19 samples was the United States, Italy and Spain. Sample material is recorded as cDNA or gDNA derived from T cells, B-cell-depleted T cells, or PBMCs.

The Seattle patients joined while their infection was active and were tracked longitudinally afterward. The CDR3 extends over 16 amino acids. V dropped 5 bases and J dropped 0; count of bases not matched to a gene: 4. Germline CDR1 SGHTA, CDR2 FQGNSA. The data were produced by immunoSEQ multiplex PCR, yet TCRdb's version contains in-frame clones alone and is incomplete. Of roughly 240,000 clones detected, about 82% appear once; the ten largest clones hold 4% to 6%. This sequence joins TRBV7-2 and TRBJ2-6; 7 bases are shared with TRBD2. The TCR originated in a middle-aged man with COVID-19, enrolled during active disease. The specimen was peripheral blood. CDR3 sequence (DNA): TGTGCCAGCAGCGGGAGGGTCCCCTCTGGGGCCAACGTCCTGACTTTC. Its translation is CASSGRVPSGANVLTF.